This TCR beta chain was captured in a study of OX40 agonist ivuxolimab in advanced cancers. Background on the study: The patients received agonistic anti-OX40 (CD134) antibody ivuxolimab. General study findings and limits: Clones of CD4+ and CD8+ blood T cells grew by week 6 at doses of 0.1 to 3.0 mg/kg.

The protocol was immunoSEQ multiplex PCR, while the TCRdb copy is restricted to in-frame clones and leaves out a portion. This table holds tens of thousands of clones, 92% found once. As for this clone: Its specificity is unknown.

Patients who had autoimmune disease history or got systemic immunosuppression were left out. This CDR3 has 19 residues. Trimming at V came to 4 bases and at J to 1 base, leaving 15 bases not matched to a gene. Germline V gene lookup returns CDR1 SGHRS and CDR2 YFSETQ. The rearrangement links TRBV5-1 to TRBJ2-2, with 8 bases identical to TRBD1. This receptor was taken from an adult with an advanced solid tumor such as melanoma, head and neck, liver or kidney cancer. The sample in question was CD4+ or CD8+ T cells sorted from blood, obtained in a trial of the OX40 agonist ivuxolimab. This CDR3 is CASSPARQGNWGNTGELFF. CDR3 in DNA: TGCGCCAGCAGCCCTGCCAGACAGGGGAATTGGGGGAACACCGGGGAGCTGTTTTTT.